The table lists the clone carrying this T cell receptor (beta chain) with many counts. Its specificity is unknown. The V end lost 5 bases, the J end lost 5 bases, and 17 bases lay between the germline ends. The length of the CDR3 is 15 residues. Germline CDR1 reads MNHNY; CDR2 reads SVGAGI (reference sequence). TCRdb itself ran the PCR reads through MiXCR, one entry per CDR3 protein. The sample shows tens of thousands of distinct CDR3 sequences, roughly 22% of them seen only once. The data are from a study of molecular identifiers for immune sequencing clone quantification. Findings and caveats of the study: Whereas naive cells kept under 1% of molecules in clones above 20 RNA copies, such clones held over 97% in effectors.

Naive CD8 T cells were picked out by sorting for CD8+CD4-CCR7+CD45RA+. This chain connects TRBV6-6 to TRBJ2-3; D remains unclear. Specimen: naive CD8+ T cells from blood, with Jurkat cell RNA spiked in. Documented subset: FACS-sorted CD8+CD4-CCR7+CD45RA+ naive T cells. The TCR comes from a human donor in good health. Some libraries in this study had Jurkat cell RNA spiked in. The CDR3 region is CASSQSWQVRDTQYF. The CDR3 bases are TGTGCCAGCAGTCAGTCGTGGCAGGTCAGAGATACGCAGTATTTT.